A single sample is the source of the 10 T cell receptor beta chains below, sequenced in a study of cytomegalovirus exposure and HLA in healthy donors. The PCR had 60 Vbeta and 13 Jbeta primers. Using immunoSEQ multiplex PCR, the repertoire was profiled, and TCRdb retains in-frame clones only, with some absent. The profile shows 95,000 to 150,000 clones, around 81% of them singletons. Sequencing was done on a sample of PBMCs. Receptors originate from a woman aged 40 to 50 in good health and CMV-seronegative.

V usage is TRBV18 and J usage is TRBJ1-1; TRBD1 aligns across 8 bases. Trimming at V came to 4 bases and at J to 4 bases, leaving 2 bases not matched to a gene. The CDR3 runs 13 residues. CDR1 is KGHSH and CDR2 is LQKENI in the germline V gene. The CDR3 DNA sequence: TGTGCCAGCTCACTACAGGGGGGCACTGAAGCTTTCTTT. Translating it yields CASSLQGGTEAFF.

The V gene is TRBV27, the J gene TRBJ1-4; D may be TRBD1 (6 bases). V shed 5 bases and J shed 12 bases, with 13 bases lying between them. This CDR3 is 12 amino acids long. Germline CDR1 and CDR2: MNHEY and SMNVEV (reference sequence). The CDR3 bases are TGTGCCAGCAGTGCGCCGACAGGCGAACTGTTTTTT. Amino acid sequence: CASSAPTGELFF.

The count of this clone is one. The chain uses TRBV5-1 and TRBJ2-7; D is perhaps TRBD1 (6 bases). The CDR3 contains 15 residues. Germline-derived CDR1 and CDR2 are SGHRS and YFSETQ. Trimming left V 5 bases short and J 5 bases short, with 20 bases between. CDR3 region: CASREVYTGGNEQYF. CDR3 in DNA: TGCGCCAGCAGAGAGGTTTATACTGGGGGCAACGAGCAGTACTTC.

The chain uses TRBV6-5 and TRBJ1-4; weak D call: TRBD1 (5 bases). The V and J ends lost 5 bases and 3 bases respectively, with 7 bases between them. CDR1 and CDR2 from the germline V gene are MNHEY and SVGAGI. CDR3 length equals 13 residues. The CDR3 bases are TGTGCCAGCAGTACAGGAGCTAATGAAAAACTGTTTTTT. It translates to CASSTGANEKLFF.

The genes are TRBV28 and TRBJ2-6; D remains unclear. CDR1 is MDHEN and CDR2 is SYDVKM in the germline V gene. The CDR3 runs to 15 residues. V shed 2 bases and J shed 0 bases, with 5 bases lying between them. CDR3 region: CASSLIDSGANVLTF. Written as DNA, the CDR3 is TGTGCCAGCAGTTTAATAGACTCTGGGGCCAACGTCCTGACTTTC.

This clone was counted a few times. The sample holds other DNA sequences that translate to the same CDR3. This chain links TRBV30 with TRBJ1-6; the match to TRBD1 covers 7 bases. CDR3 length: 15 amino acids. The trim removed 2 bases at V and 5 bases at J, leaving 6 bases unmatched. Per the germline V gene, CDR1 is GTSNPN and CDR2 is SVGIG (reference sequence). The CDR3 is CAWSLGDRDNSPLHF. CDR3 in DNA: TGTGCCTGGAGTCTAGGGGACAGAGATAATTCACCCCTCCACTTT.

The chain links TRBV7-2 to TRBJ2-3; a possible D gene is TRBD2 (6 bases). CDR3 size: 15 residues. V lost 3 bases and J lost 3, with 13 bases in between. The V gene's germline CDR1 is SGHTA and CDR2 FQGNSA. The CDR3 reads CASSFFGLSTDTQYF. The CDR3 bases are TGTGCCAGCAGCTTCTTTGGACTATCGACAGATACGCAGTATTTT.

The chain carries TRBV5-1 and TRBJ1-5, with 7 nucleotides matching TRBD1. J was trimmed by 4 bases and V by 4 bases; bases with no gene match: 8. The CDR3 runs to 15 residues. From germline, CDR1 is SGHRS and CDR2 YFSETQ. The CDR3 region has the DNA TGCGCCAGCAGCCATACAGGGGACCCTAATCAGCCCCAGCATTTT. It translates to CASSHTGDPNQPQHF.

J is TRBJ2-1 and V is TRBV7-9, with D maybe TRBD1 (6 bases). CDR3 size: 18 residues. V lost 1 base and J 0 bases, leaving 16 bases between the germline ends. Germline CDR1 SEHNR, CDR2 FQNEAQ (reference sequence). CDR3 DNA sequence: TGTGCCAGCAGCTTAGGTTTTTCGGTACAGGGCTCCTACAATGAGCAGTTCTTC. It is translated as CASSLGFSVQGSYNEQFF. Variable domain in full (rest from reference TRBV7-9 and TRBJ2-1): DTGVSQNPRHKITKRGQNVTFRCDPISEHNRLYWYRQTLGQGPEFLTYFQNEAQLEKSRLLSDRFSAERPKGSFSTLEIQRTEQGDSAMYLCASSLGFSVQGSYNEQFFGPGTRLTVL.

This rearrangement joins TRBV13 to TRBJ2-3; 14 positions match TRBD2. CDR1 PRHDT and CDR2 FYEKMQ come from the germline V gene (reference sequence). Losses at the gene ends were 0 bases for V and 2 bases for J; bases not matched to a gene: 7. There are 19 residues in the CDR3. CDR3: CASSLGFGLAGGLTDTQYF. The DNA of the CDR3 is TGTGCCAGCAGCTTAGGGTTCGGACTAGCGGGGGGACTCACAGATACGCAGTATTTT.